Below, 28 T cell receptor beta chains from the same sample are listed, as sequenced in a study of beta chain features in type 1 diabetes. These receptors have no known antigen. Sequencing targeted expressed TCRB transcripts, as all isolated RNA had been reverse transcribed. The method was immunoSEQ multiplex PCR; TCRdb's version includes in-frame clones alone and lacks a portion of them. Among 500,000 to 800,000 clones listed, 12% were seen once. Study-wide findings and caveats: TCRB CDR3s from Type 1 diabetes patients were moderately but significantly shorter in all four CD4+ subsets.

Sequenced input: naive CD4+ T cells from blood. These receptors were obtained from a man aged 30 to 45 with type 1 diabetes.

The V gene is TRBV7-2, the J gene TRBJ1-5; D is unresolved. V shed 1 base and J shed 3 bases, with 10 bases lying between them. The CDR3 is made up of 15 amino acids. CDR1 SGHTA and CDR2 FQGNSA come from the germline V gene. In nucleotides, the CDR3 is TGTGCCAGCAGCTTAGGAGGTCAGGCCAATCAGCCCCAGCATTTT. As protein: CASSLGGQANQPQHF.

This clone was recorded a few times. This chain joins TRBV4-2 and TRBJ2-7, with 7 bases identical to TRBD1. The CDR3 runs 14 residues. The germline gives CDR1 LGHNA, CDR2 YNFKEQ. Germline trimming cut 4 bases from V and 6 bases from J; bases unmatched to any gene: 9. Here the CDR3 DNA reads TGTGCCAGCAGCCTTGGGACAGAGGACGGCGAGCAGTACTTC. Protein sequence: CASSLGTEDGEQYF.

This clone was counted only a few times. The CDR3 bases are TGTGCTAGTGGTTTCGTCTACGAGCAGTACTTC. Its protein product is CASGFVYEQYF. This chain links TRBV12-5 with TRBJ2-7; D uncertain. Germline CDR1 reads LGHNT; CDR2 reads FRNRAP. V lost 3 bases, J lost 3 bases, and 3 bases lay in between. The CDR3 has 11 amino acids.

This clone was detected a few times. The chain joins TRBV30 to TRBJ1-4; maybe TRBD1 (6 bases). Germline CDR1 reads GTSNPN; CDR2 reads SVGIG (reference sequence). V gave up 1 base and J gave up 7 bases, with 10 bases separating them. The CDR3 is made up of 13 amino acids. CDR3 residues: CAWSAQGSEKLFF. The CDR3 region has the DNA TGTGCCTGGAGTGCCCAGGGGAGTGAAAAACTGTTTTTT.

This clone appeared a few times. V is TRBV5-4 and J is TRBJ1-1; the D gene is possibly TRBD1 (5 bases). Trimming stripped 0 bases from V and 0 bases from J, with 9 bases between. CDR1 and CDR2 from the germline V gene are SGHNT and YYREEE (reference sequence). The CDR3 sequence is 15 residues long. CDR3 amino acids: CASSLAGVMNTEAFF. CDR3 bases: TGTGCCAGCAGCTTGGCGGGGGTCATGAACACTGAAGCTTTCTTT.

The chain combines TRBV19 with TRBJ1-3; D is ambiguous. V was shortened by 5 bases and J by 5 bases, with 13 bases between the two germline ends. The CDR3 totals 14 residues. Germline loops: CDR1 LNHDA, CDR2 SQIVND (reference sequence). The CDR3 bases are TGTGCCAGTAGTCTCATCGACGGTCGAAACACCATATATTTT. It translates to CASSLIDGRNTIYF.

This clone occurred a few times. The V gene is TRBV2, the J gene TRBJ2-6; D not resolved. The CDR3 consists of 17 residues. V was clipped by 2 bases and J by 1 base, with 12 bases between them. The V gene's germline CDR1 is SNHLY and CDR2 FYNNEI. The CDR3 sequence is CASSEIRRRSGANVLTF. The CDR3 DNA reads TGTGCCAGCAGTGAAATACGACGGAGATCTGGGGCCAACGTCCTGACTTTC.

This clone has a handful of counts. J is TRBJ2-7 and V is TRBV18; 12 nucleotides match TRBD2. CDR3 size: 15 residues. Trimming removed 0 bases from V and 7 bases from J; junction bases left unmatched: 4. Germline CDR1 reads KGHSH; CDR2 reads LQKENI. DNA for the CDR3: TGTGCCAGCTCACCACCGTCTAGCGGGGGGGCTGAGCAGTACTTC. Its protein is CASSPPSSGGAEQYF.

Details on this clone: The sample has other DNA sequences that encode this CDR3 too. This chain joins TRBV6-5 and TRBJ2-7, with 8 bases lining up with TRBD1. V lost 0 bases to trimming and J lost 0 bases; unmatched junction nucleotides: 4. CDR3 length: 16 amino acids. Germline V gives CDR1 MNHEY, CDR2 SVGAGI. The CDR3 spells CASSYSITGGSYEQYF. In DNA form, the CDR3 reads TGTGCCAGCAGTTACTCGATCACAGGGGGCTCCTACGAGCAGTACTTC.

This clone turned up a few times. The chain links TRBV9 to TRBJ2-7, with TRBD1 as a possible D gene (6 bases). This CDR3 spans 15 amino acids. V lost 3 bases to trimming and J lost 0 bases, with 13 bases between them. CDR1 SGDLS and CDR2 YYNGEE come from the germline V gene. The CDR3 DNA reads TGTGCCAGCAGCGCCGGGACATACGACTCCTACGAGCAGTACTTC. It yields the protein CASSAGTYDSYEQYF.

Comment on this clone: This sample also contains other DNA sequences that code for the same CDR3. The chain links TRBV6-5 to TRBJ2-5; a weak D match, TRBD2 (5 bases). The CDR3 consists of 13 residues. The V gene's germline CDR1 is MNHEY and CDR2 SVGAGI. Trimming left V 2 bases short and J 4 bases short, with 8 bases between. In DNA, the CDR3 is TGTGCCAGCAGTTACGGAGGAGGAGAGACCCAGTACTTC. Encoded protein: CASSYGGGETQYF.

In nucleotides, the CDR3 is TGTGCCAGCAGCTTGCTAGCCACCAGCTCCTACAATGAGCAGTTCTTC. This codes for CASSLLATSSYNEQFF. V is TRBV5-4 and J is TRBJ2-1; tentatively, D is TRBD2 (5 bases). Germline V lookup: CDR1 SGHNT, CDR2 YYREEE (reference sequence). V dropped 1 base and J dropped 0 bases, with 11 bases sitting between them. The CDR3 covers 16 residues.

This clone was seen only a few times. The CDR3 spells CASTPGTGTYNEQFF. The CDR3 DNA follows: TGTGCCAGCACCCCTGGGACAGGTACCTACAATGAGCAGTTCTTC. The chain carries TRBV4-2 and TRBJ2-1; 8 bases align to TRBD1. The V segment lost 7 bases and the J segment 2 bases; nucleotides outside the gene matches: 7. The germline CDR1 and CDR2 sequences are LGHNA and YNFKEQ. There are 15 residues in the CDR3.

The chain carries TRBV19 and TRBJ1-5; no clear D gene. The length of the CDR3 is 15 residues. V was pared by 1 base and J by 0 bases, with 7 bases between. The germline V gene encodes CDR1 LNHDA and CDR2 SQIVND (reference sequence). CDR3 residues: CASSIVGVSNQPQHF. The CDR3 nucleotides are TGTGCCAGTAGTATAGTAGGAGTTAGCAATCAGCCCCAGCATTTT.

The chain combines TRBV11-3 with TRBJ2-7; D gene ambiguous. Germline CDR1 SGHNT, CDR2 YENEEA. V lost 9 bases and J lost 2, with 17 bases in between. This CDR3 contains 14 residues. CDR3 amino acids: CASHGQLFPYEQYF. CDR3 DNA: TGTGCCAGTCATGGCCAGCTTTTTCCCTACGAGCAGTACTTC.

The genes are TRBV7-9 and TRBJ2-7; possibly TRBD2 for D (5 bases). The germline gives CDR1 SEHNR, CDR2 FQNEAQ (reference sequence). V dropped 7 bases and J dropped 7 bases, with 20 bases sitting between them. The CDR3 runs to 14 residues. CDR3 nucleotide sequence: TGTGCCAGCACCCCGCTAGGCCGGGATCGGGAGCAGTACTTC. Translated, it gives CASTPLGRDREQYF.

The rearrangement joins TRBV15 to TRBJ1-5; 8 nucleotides match TRBD1. This CDR3 spans 16 amino acids. V shed 5 bases and J 6 bases; nucleotides not matched to a gene: 12. Germline V lookup: CDR1 LNHNV, CDR2 YYDKDF (reference sequence). CDR3 region: CATSRKGTGGGQPQHF. In DNA, the CDR3 is TGTGCCACCAGCCGGAAAGGGACAGGAGGGGGTCAGCCCCAGCATTTT.

The CDR3 DNA follows: TGTGCCAGCAGTTACTCAGCGACACCGGTGGCCTATGGCTACACCTTC. Translating it yields CASSYSATPVAYGYTF. The chain couples TRBV6-5 to TRBJ1-2; no definite D call. Germline V CDR1 and CDR2: MNHEY, SVGAGI. Trimming pared 0 bases from V and 4 bases from J, leaving 15 bases between. The CDR3 runs 16 residues.

In this sample, this clone turned up a few times. This chain uses TRBV5-1 with TRBJ2-7; TRBD1 agrees at 7 bases. This CDR3 is 16 amino acids long. Germline V CDR1 and CDR2: SGHRS, YFSETQ. J was trimmed by 0 bases and V by 3 bases; bases with no gene match: 9. The CDR3 DNA is TGCGCCAGCAGCTCAAACCGGGACAGCCTCTCCTACGAGCAGTACTTC. It codes for CASSSNRDSLSYEQYF.

The rearrangement links TRBV28 to TRBJ2-5; D might be TRBD1 (6 bases). V was clipped by 8 bases and J by 4 bases, with 20 bases between them. The CDR3 contains 15 residues. Germline V CDR1 and CDR2: MDHEN, SYDVKM. CDR3 nucleotides: TGTGCCAGCGGCCCCCCAGGGGCCCCGTCAGAGACCCAGTACTTC. Protein sequence: CASGPPGAPSETQYF. The variable domain in full, completed from reference TRBV28 and TRBJ2-5, reads DVKVTQSSRYLVKRTGEKVFLECVQDMDHENMFWYRQDPGLGLRLIYFSYDVKMKEKGDIPEGYSVSREKKERFSLILESASTNQTSMYLCASGPPGAPSETQYFGPGTRLLVL.

This clone was counted a few times. This sequence joins TRBV29-1 and TRBJ2-1, with D tentatively TRBD1 (6 bases). Germline CDR1 reads SQVTM; CDR2 reads ANQGSEA. Trimming shortened V by 3 bases and J by 4 bases, and 13 bases separated the two germline ends. This CDR3 has 14 amino acids. CDR3: CSVDPWTEYNEQFF. The CDR3 DNA follows: TGCAGCGTTGACCCCTGGACAGAATACAATGAGCAGTTCTTC.

This clone was detected only a few times. The V and J genes are TRBV10-3 and TRBJ2-7, with 8 bases aligning to TRBD1. Germline CDR1 is ENHRY and CDR2 is SYGVKD. This CDR3 comprises 14 residues. V gave up 6 bases and J gave up 7 bases; unmatched junction bases: 11. The CDR3 loop reads CAISQGQGEREQYF. The CDR3 DNA follows: TGTGCCATCAGCCAAGGACAGGGAGAAAGGGAGCAGTACTTC.

This rearrangement joins TRBV9 to TRBJ2-3, with 9 bases fitting TRBD1. The junction had 7 bases not matched to a gene; V was cut back by 0 bases and J by 8 bases. CDR1 is SGDLS and CDR2 is YYNGEE in the germline V gene. The CDR3 is made up of 15 amino acids. Written as DNA, the CDR3 is TGTGCCAGCAGCGTAGGAGGGACAGGGAGTGGTACGCAGTATTTT. It encodes CASSVGGTGSGTQYF.

This clone turned up a few times. The chain couples TRBV11-2 to TRBJ2-1, with D hard to call. This CDR3 contains 16 residues. V was shortened by 1 base and J by 1 base, with 11 bases between the two germline ends. Germline loops: CDR1 SGHAT, CDR2 FQNNGV. CDR3 sequence reads: CASSLVLDGSYNEQFF. The DNA of the CDR3 is TGTGCCAGCAGCTTAGTGTTGGACGGATCCTACAATGAGCAGTTCTTC.

This clone has a handful of counts. This CDR3 is CASSLGAEGFYEQYF. CDR3 nucleotides: TGTGCCAGCTCACTCGGGGCCGAGGGATTCTACGAGCAGTACTTC. The chain joins TRBV18 to TRBJ2-7; D is perhaps TRBD1 or TRBD2 (5 bases each). Per the germline V gene, CDR1 is KGHSH and CDR2 is LQKENI. V dropped 4 bases and J dropped 3 bases, with 16 bases sitting between them. CDR3 length: 15 amino acids.

V usage is TRBV7-9 and J usage is TRBJ2-5; D is uncertain. The germline V and J ends were trimmed by 3 bases and 2 bases, with 10 bases remaining between them. CDR1 is SEHNR and CDR2 is FQNEAQ in the germline V gene (reference sequence). The CDR3 has 14 residues. CDR3 residues: CASSFDRAQETQYF. The CDR3 nucleotides are TGTGCCAGCAGCTTTGACCGGGCTCAAGAGACCCAGTACTTC.

This chain connects TRBV19 to TRBJ2-4; D call uncertain. V shed 0 bases and J shed 10 bases, with 4 bases lying between them. Germline assignment: CDR1 LNHDA and CDR2 SQIVND (reference sequence). CDR3 length equals 11 residues. CDR3 region: CASSIEGIQYF. The CDR3 DNA follows: TGTGCCAGTAGTATAGAAGGGATTCAGTACTTC.

This clone was seen a handful of times. The chain couples TRBV5-6 to TRBJ2-3; D unclear. Trimming took 1 base from V and 5 from J, leaving 17 bases between them. This CDR3 comprises 16 residues. The germline gives CDR1 SGHDT, CDR2 YYEEEE. The CDR3 DNA follows: TGTGCCAGCAGCTTGTTAGGGCAGTACGCAGGAGATACGCAGTATTTT. This sequence encodes CASSLLGQYAGDTQYF.